Presented here are 9 T cell receptor beta chains from one specimen sequenced in a study of CD8 T cells in Susac syndrome. The authors reverse transcribed roughly 0.5 to 1 ug RNA with random hexamers. TCRdb passed the immunoSEQ multiplex PCR reads through MiXCR, listing each CDR3 protein once. Of about 150,000 distinct CDR3 sequences in the sample, 90% to 95% were seen once. The sequenced sample consisted of CD8+ T cells from PBMCs. These receptor sequences come from a human donor with multiple sclerosis.

In this sample, this clonotype turned up once. In DNA form, the CDR3 reads TGTGCCAGCAGCGCACAGAAGGGTTACGAGCAGTACTTC. Its translation: CASSAQKGYEQYF. The chain is built from TRBV7-3 and TRBJ2-7; D uncertain. Germline V lookup: CDR1 SGHTA, CDR2 FQGTGA. V was trimmed by 5 bases and J by 4 bases, leaving 12 bases between them. This CDR3 is built from 13 residues.

The rearrangement uses TRBV7-3 and TRBJ1-6; the D is unclear. Germline V gene lookup returns CDR1 SGHTA and CDR2 FQGTGA. The CDR3 sequence is 14 residues long. V was cut by 5 bases and J by 6 bases, with 11 bases left in between. CDR3 residues: CASSTDGFNSPLHF. CDR3 bases: TGTGCCAGCAGCACCGATGGGTTTAATTCACCCCTCCACTTT.

The chain joins TRBV28 to TRBJ2-7; maybe TRBD1 (7 bases). From germline, CDR1 is MDHEN and CDR2 SYDVKM. The CDR3 contains 16 residues. Trimming shortened V by 2 bases and J by 1 base, and 15 bases separated the two germline ends. The CDR3: CASSLLGAGGSYEQYF. In DNA, the CDR3 is TGTGCCAGCAGTTTACTAGGGGCAGGGGGGTCCTACGAGCAGTACTTC. Full variable domain (remainder filled in from reference TRBV28 and TRBJ2-7): DVKVTQSSRYLVKRTGEKVFLECVQDMDHENMFWYRQDPGLGLRLIYFSYDVKMKEKGDIPEGYSVSREKKERFSLILESASTNQTSMYLCASSLLGAGGSYEQYFGPGTRLTVT.

The chain links TRBV4-1 to TRBJ2-7; weak D call: TRBD1 (6 bases). This CDR3 region has 15 residues. V was cut by 4 bases and J by 7 bases, with 20 bases left in between. Germline lookup yields CDR1 MGHRA and CDR2 YSYEKL. This CDR3 is CASSPQGRPLWEQYF. CDR3 DNA: TGCGCCAGCAGCCCTCAGGGGAGACCTCTGTGGGAGCAGTACTTC.

This chain connects TRBV7-9 to TRBJ2-1; TRBD1 matches 8 bases. Germline loops: CDR1 SEHNR, CDR2 FQNEAQ (reference sequence). V lost 4 bases to trimming and J lost 4 bases; unmatched junction nucleotides: 6. The CDR3 is made up of 15 amino acids. The CDR3 nucleotides are TGTGCCAGCAGCTCAACAGGGGGTGAATACAATGAGCAGTTCTTC. As protein: CASSSTGGEYNEQFF.

This rearrangement joins TRBV13 to TRBJ1-2; no clear D gene. Per germline, CDR1 PRHDT and CDR2 FYEKMQ (reference sequence). Trimming removed 7 bases at V and 0 bases at J, with 12 bases between. The CDR3 length is 14 residues. This CDR3 is CASILGRANYGYTF. In DNA form, the CDR3 reads TGTGCCAGCATCCTAGGTCGAGCTAACTATGGCTACACCTTC.

The chain combines TRBV7-9 with TRBJ2-1, with 8 bases aligning to TRBD2. Germline CDR1 reads SEHNR; CDR2 reads FQNEAQ (reference sequence). Unmatched junction bases numbered 5, after V lost 5 bases and J lost 2 bases. This CDR3 is 15 amino acids long. This chain's CDR3 is CASSRGGPPYNEQFF. The CDR3, as DNA: TGTGCCAGCAGCCGGGGGGGCCCCCCCTACAATGAGCAGTTCTTC. Filled out from reference TRBV7-9 and TRBJ2-1, the complete variable domain reads DTGVSQNPRHKITKRGQNVTFRCDPISEHNRLYWYRQTLGQGPEFLTYFQNEAQLEKSRLLSDRFSAERPKGSFSTLEIQRTEQGDSAMYLCASSRGGPPYNEQFFGPGTRLTVL.

The chain recombines TRBV15 with TRBJ2-7; maybe TRBD2 (5 bases). Germline-derived CDR1 and CDR2 are LNHNV and YYDKDF (reference sequence). V lost 1 base and J 5 bases, leaving 9 bases between the germline ends. The CDR3 length is 13 residues. In DNA form, the CDR3 reads TGTGCCACCAGCAGAGCGGGGAGAAACGAGCAGTACTTC. It yields the protein CATSRAGRNEQYF.

This clonotype was detected only once. V is TRBV12-3 or TRBV12-4 and J is TRBJ1-1; no definite D call. This CDR3 is built from 13 residues. Trimming stripped 0 bases from V and 8 bases from J, with 10 bases between. CDR3: CASSLAREVEAFF. The CDR3 nucleotides read TGTGCCAGCAGTTTAGCAAGGGAAGTCGAAGCTTTCTTT.